This T cell receptor beta chain was recorded in a study of cytomegalovirus exposure and HLA in healthy donors. Worth noting for this clone: What it binds is unknown.

Overall study findings and caveats: A later analysis linked a missense variant in DCLRE1C to the trimming of TCR beta V and J genes.

Amplification used 60 Vbeta primers and 13 Jbeta primers. Profiling relied on immunoSEQ multiplex PCR, and the TCRdb table lists in-frame clones only, not all of them. The sample holds about 160,000 clones, 75% to 90% seen once. The V and J ends lost 6 bases and 4 bases respectively, with 7 bases between them. There are 11 residues in the CDR3. CDR1 and CDR2 (germline): SQVTM, ANQGSEA. Sequenced: PBMCs. The TCR comes from a woman younger than 30 in good health and CMV-seronegative. The chain has TRBV29-1 and TRBJ1-3; D is ambiguous. The CDR3 sequence is CSVLLGNTIYF. CDR3 DNA sequence: TGCAGCGTGCTATTGGGAAACACCATATATTTT.